These T cell receptor beta chains were read from a single sample in a study of cytotoxic CD8 clonotypes in ibrutinib-treated CLL. Sequencing used immunoSEQ multiplex PCR; TCRdb keeps in-frame clones, though not all of them. The table lists around 160,000 clones, more than 65% of them singletons. The sequences come from PBMCs, collected after 12 months of ibrutinib treatment. The receptors were sampled from a human donor with chronic lymphocytic leukemia. Each CDR3 is given with its conserved first and last residue. The D gene is left open where the match is weak. Not every row has a clone size; where given, it reads once, few, many or a size class.

v_gene: TRBV11-1; j_gene: TRBJ1-1; abundance: NA; d_gene: NA; CDR3aa: CASSSFVPILRLNTEAFF; CDR3nt: TGTGCCAGCAGCTCCTTTGTCCCCATCCTCCGATTGAACACTGAAGCTTTCTTT
v_gene: TRBV11-3; j_gene: TRBJ1-3; abundance: once; d_gene: NA; CDR3aa: CASSLDLRGDSGNTIYF; CDR3nt: TGTGCCAGCAGCTTAGATCTTCGGGGCGACTCTGGAAACACCATATATTTT
v_gene: TRBV11-2; j_gene: TRBJ1-3; abundance: many; d_gene: NA; CDR3aa: CASSQRLGGNTIYF; CDR3nt: TGTGCCAGCAGCCAAAGGCTTGGTGGAAACACCATATATTTT
v_gene: TRBV18; j_gene: TRBJ2-3; abundance: NA; d_gene: NA; CDR3aa: CASSPPVSDTQYF; CDR3nt: TGTGCCAGCTCACCCCCCGTTAGCGATACGCAGTATTTT
v_gene: TRBV6-6; j_gene: TRBJ2-7; abundance: NA; d_gene: NA; CDR3aa: CACYDSSLRGEQYF; CDR3nt: TGTGCCTGCTACGACAGTTCCTTAAGGGGGGAGCAGTACTTC
v_gene: TRBV6-6; j_gene: TRBJ2-3; abundance: NA; d_gene: NA; CDR3aa: CASSSSRGTQYF; CDR3nt: TGTGCCAGCAGTTCCTCGAGGGGGACGCAGTATTTT
v_gene: TRBV7-2; j_gene: TRBJ2-7; abundance: NA; d_gene: NA; CDR3aa: CASTLGANSAYEQYF; CDR3nt: TGTGCCAGCACCCTAGGGGCGAACAGCGCCTACGAGCAGTACTTC
v_gene: TRBV2; j_gene: TRBJ2-1; abundance: NA; d_gene: NA; CDR3aa: CASSERVGGSYNEQFF; CDR3nt: TGTGCCAGCAGTGAGAGGGTCGGGGGATCCTACAATGAGCAGTTCTTC
v_gene: TRBV2; j_gene: TRBJ1-2; abundance: few; d_gene: TRBD1; CDR3aa: CASSGQGLGGYTF; CDR3nt: TGTGCCAGCAGTGGACAGGGTCTCGGTGGCTACACCTTC
v_gene: TRBV5-6; j_gene: TRBJ2-3; abundance: NA; d_gene: NA; CDR3aa: CASSLGASLTDTQYF; CDR3nt: TGTGCCAGCAGCTTGGGGGCTAGCCTCACAGATACGCAGTATTTT
v_gene: TRBV7-9; j_gene: TRBJ2-7; abundance: NA; d_gene: NA; CDR3aa: CASSLVDGGGKSVEQYF; CDR3nt: TGTGCCAGCAGCTTAGTCGACGGTGGGGGTAAGTCAGTCGAGCAGTACTTC
v_gene: TRBV1; j_gene: TRBJ1-1; abundance: NA; d_gene: NA; CDR3aa: CTSSLQPTGETEAFF; CDR3nt: TGCACCAGCAGCCTACAACCGACAGGGGAGACTGAAGCTTTCTTT
v_gene: TRBV2; j_gene: TRBJ2-2; abundance: medium-sized; d_gene: NA; CDR3aa: CASSESQITGELFF; CDR3nt: TGTGCCAGCAGTGAATCACAAATCACCGGGGAGCTGTTTTTT
v_gene: TRBV6-1; j_gene: TRBJ1-5; abundance: few; d_gene: NA; CDR3aa: CASSEWGSGNGNQPQHF; CDR3nt: TGTGCCAGCAGTGAATGGGGTTCGGGGAATGGTAATCAGCCCCAGCATTTT
v_gene: TRBV2; j_gene: TRBJ2-7; abundance: NA; d_gene: TRBD2; CDR3aa: CASSVSPSGSWEQYF; CDR3nt: TGTGCCAGCAGTGTAAGCCCTAGCGGGAGTTGGGAGCAGTACTTC
v_gene: TRBV19; j_gene: TRBJ1-1; abundance: once; d_gene: NA; CDR3aa: CASSVIYHEAFF; CDR3nt: TGTGCCAGTAGTGTAATATACCATGAAGCTTTCTTT
v_gene: TRBV5-1; j_gene: TRBJ1-1; abundance: NA; d_gene: NA; CDR3aa: CASSGQQNTEAFF; CDR3nt: TGCGCCAGCAGTGGACAGCAGAACACTGAAGCTTTCTTT
v_gene: TRBV2; j_gene: TRBJ1-2; abundance: NA; d_gene: TRBD1; CDR3aa: CASSRTGPSYGYTF; CDR3nt: TGTGCCAGCAGTCGGACAGGGCCTTCCTATGGCTACACCTTC
v_gene: TRBV5-6; j_gene: TRBJ2-6; abundance: NA; d_gene: NA; CDR3aa: CASSLVPGSGANVLTF; CDR3nt: TGTGCCAGCAGCTTAGTTCCGGGCTCTGGGGCCAACGTCCTGACTTTC
v_gene: TRBV28; j_gene: TRBJ1-2; abundance: NA; d_gene: NA; CDR3aa: CASSDYGYTF; CDR3nt: TGTGCCAGCAGTGACTATGGCTACACCTTC
v_gene: TRBV4-3; j_gene: TRBJ2-6; abundance: NA; d_gene: NA; CDR3aa: CASSQDVVRYGANVLTF; CDR3nt: TGCGCCAGCAGCCAAGATGTGGTGAGGTATGGGGCCAACGTCCTGACTTTC
v_gene: TRBV6-5; j_gene: TRBJ2-7; abundance: NA; d_gene: TRBD1; CDR3aa: CASSRQGSGEQYF; CDR3nt: TGTGCCAGCAGTCGACAGGGATCGGGCGAGCAGTACTTC
v_gene: TRBV7-9; j_gene: TRBJ2-7; abundance: once; d_gene: NA; CDR3aa: CASSLEDGGSYEQYF; CDR3nt: TGTGCCAGCAGCTTAGAGGACGGAGGTTCCTACGAGCAGTACTTC